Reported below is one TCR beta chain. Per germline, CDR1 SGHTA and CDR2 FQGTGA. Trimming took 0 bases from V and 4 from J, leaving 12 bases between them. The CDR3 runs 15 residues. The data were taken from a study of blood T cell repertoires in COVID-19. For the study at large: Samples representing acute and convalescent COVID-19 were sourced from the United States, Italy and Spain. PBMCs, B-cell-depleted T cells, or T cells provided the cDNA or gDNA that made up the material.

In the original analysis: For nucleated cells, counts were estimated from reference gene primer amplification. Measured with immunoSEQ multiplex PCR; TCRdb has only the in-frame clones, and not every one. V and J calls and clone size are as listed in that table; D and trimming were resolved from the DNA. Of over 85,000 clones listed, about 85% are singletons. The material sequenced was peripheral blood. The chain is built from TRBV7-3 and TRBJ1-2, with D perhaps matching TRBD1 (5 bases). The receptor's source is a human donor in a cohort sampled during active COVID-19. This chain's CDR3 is CASSLTPSGSYGYTF. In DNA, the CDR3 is TGTGCCAGCAGCTTAACTCCATCAGGGTCCTATGGCTACACCTTC.